The T cell receptor (beta chain) under discussion was sequenced for a study of identical twins. This clonotype was detected a few times. Its antigen is unknown. TCRdb called the 5' RACE reads again in MiXCR, with one record for every CDR3 protein. The table records under 300,000 distinct CDR3 sequences, under 8.5% of them present only once. The germline V gene has CDR1 MGHDK and CDR2 SYGVNS. The CDR3 spans 12 residues. Losses at the gene ends were 2 bases for V and 10 bases for J; bases not matched to a gene: 0. Broader study findings: It was possible that invariant MAIT and iNKT cells partly confounded the zero-insertion analyses.

In addition, the sample was reused for a study of T cells expressing NK-cell markers. From that study: In a handful of donors, dominant NKG2C+ clonotypes were roughly 1.0-8% of CD8+ T cells. For a handful of donors, these clonotypes were likewise the leading ones in the CD3+CD56-NKG2C+ fraction.

The TCR was taken from a young woman in good health. The sequencing input was CD8+ T cells sorted from blood. This chain connects TRBV25-1 to TRBJ2-1; TRBD2 agrees at 9 bases. CDR3 protein: CASSEGLAEQFF. The CDR3 DNA follows: TGTGCCAGCAGTGAAGGACTAGCGGAGCAGTTCTTC. Full variable domain (outside the CDR3, taken from reference TRBV25-1 and TRBJ2-1): EADIYQTPRYLVIGTGKKITLECSQTMGHDKMYWYQQDPGMELHLIHYSYGVNSTEKGDLSSESTVSRIRTEHFPLTLESARPSHTSQYLCASSEGLAEQFFGPGTRLTVL.